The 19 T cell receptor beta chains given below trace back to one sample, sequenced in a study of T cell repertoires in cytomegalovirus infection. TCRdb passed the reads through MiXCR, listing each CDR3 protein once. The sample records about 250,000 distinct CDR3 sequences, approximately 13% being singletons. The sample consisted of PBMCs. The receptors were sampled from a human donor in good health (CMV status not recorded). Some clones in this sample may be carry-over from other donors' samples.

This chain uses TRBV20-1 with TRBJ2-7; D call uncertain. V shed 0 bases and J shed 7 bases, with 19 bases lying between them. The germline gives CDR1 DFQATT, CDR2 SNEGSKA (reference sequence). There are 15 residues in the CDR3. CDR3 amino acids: CSARDLIVGGFEQYF. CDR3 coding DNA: TGCAGTGCTAGAGATCTTATCGTGGGTGGGTTTGAGCAGTACTTC.

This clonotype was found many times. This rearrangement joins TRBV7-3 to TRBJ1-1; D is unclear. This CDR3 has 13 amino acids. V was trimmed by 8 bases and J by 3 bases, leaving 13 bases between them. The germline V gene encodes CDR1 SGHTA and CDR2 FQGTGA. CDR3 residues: CASPRRTDTEAFF. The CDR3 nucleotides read TGTGCCAGCCCCAGGAGGACGGACACTGAAGCTTTCTTT.

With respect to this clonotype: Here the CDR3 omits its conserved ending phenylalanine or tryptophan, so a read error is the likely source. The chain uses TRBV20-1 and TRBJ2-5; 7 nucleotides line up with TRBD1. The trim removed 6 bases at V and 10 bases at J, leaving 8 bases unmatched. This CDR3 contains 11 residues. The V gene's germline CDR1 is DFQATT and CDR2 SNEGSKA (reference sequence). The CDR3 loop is CSAPGQESQYY. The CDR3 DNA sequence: TGCAGTGCACCCGGACAGGAAAGCCAGTACTAC.

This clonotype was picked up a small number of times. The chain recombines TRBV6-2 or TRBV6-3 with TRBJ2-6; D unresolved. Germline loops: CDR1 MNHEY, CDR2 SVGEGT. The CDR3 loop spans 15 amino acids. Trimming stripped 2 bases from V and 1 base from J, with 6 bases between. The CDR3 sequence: CASSYRISGANVLTF. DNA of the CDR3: TGTGCCAGCAGTTACCGGATTTCTGGGGCCAACGTCCTGACTTTC.

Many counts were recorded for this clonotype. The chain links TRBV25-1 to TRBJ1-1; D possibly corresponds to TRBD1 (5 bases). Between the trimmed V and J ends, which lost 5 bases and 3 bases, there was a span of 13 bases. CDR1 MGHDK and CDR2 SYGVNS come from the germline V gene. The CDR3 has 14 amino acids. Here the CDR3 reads CASSSGGWDTEAFF. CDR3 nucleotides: TGTGCCAGCAGTAGCGGGGGATGGGACACTGAAGCTTTCTTT.

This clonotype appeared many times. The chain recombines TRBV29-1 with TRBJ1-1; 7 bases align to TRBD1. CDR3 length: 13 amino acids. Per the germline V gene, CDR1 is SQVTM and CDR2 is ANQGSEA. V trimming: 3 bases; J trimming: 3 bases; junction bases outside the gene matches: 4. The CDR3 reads CSVEGQMDTEAFF. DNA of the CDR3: TGCAGCGTTGAGGGACAGATGGACACTGAAGCTTTCTTT.

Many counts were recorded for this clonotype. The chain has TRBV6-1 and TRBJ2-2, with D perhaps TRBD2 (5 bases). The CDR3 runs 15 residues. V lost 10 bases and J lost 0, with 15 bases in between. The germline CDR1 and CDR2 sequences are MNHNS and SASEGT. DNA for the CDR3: TGTGCCACCCTTACCCGGACTGCGAACACCGGGGAGCTGTTTTTT. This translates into CATLTRTANTGELFF.

The chain's CDR3 is CASSLDRKGGFTYEQYF. In DNA form, the CDR3 reads TGTGCCAGCAGCTTAGATCGCAAAGGGGGATTTACCTACGAGCAGTACTTC. The chain carries TRBV11-3 and TRBJ2-7; a weak D match, TRBD1 (6 bases). V was cut by 0 bases and J by 2 bases, with 17 bases left in between. Germline CDR1 and CDR2: SGHNT and YENEEA. The CDR3 length is 17 residues.

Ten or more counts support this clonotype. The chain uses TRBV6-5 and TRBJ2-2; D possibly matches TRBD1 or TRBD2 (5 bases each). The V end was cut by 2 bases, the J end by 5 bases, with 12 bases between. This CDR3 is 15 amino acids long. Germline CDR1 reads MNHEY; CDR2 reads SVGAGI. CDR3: CASSYGSWGTGELFF. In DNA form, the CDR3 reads TGTGCCAGCAGTTACGGGAGTTGGGGGACCGGGGAGCTGTTTTTT.

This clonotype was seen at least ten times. CDR3 residues: CASSYDRALTNQETQYF. For the CDR3, the DNA is TGTGCCAGCAGTTACGACAGGGCCCTAACCAACCAAGAGACCCAGTACTTC. The rearrangement uses TRBV6-6 and TRBJ2-5; 7 positions match TRBD1. J was trimmed by 0 bases and V by 2 bases; bases with no gene match: 9. The germline gives CDR1 MNHNY, CDR2 SVGAGI (reference sequence). The CDR3 sequence is 17 residues long.

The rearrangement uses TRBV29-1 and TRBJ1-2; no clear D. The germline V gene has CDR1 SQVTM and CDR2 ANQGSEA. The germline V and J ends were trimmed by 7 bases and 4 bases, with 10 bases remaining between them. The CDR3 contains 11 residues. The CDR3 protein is CSEGAPYGYTF. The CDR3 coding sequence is TGCAGCGAAGGTGCGCCCTATGGCTACACCTTC. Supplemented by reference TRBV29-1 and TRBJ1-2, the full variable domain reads SAVISQKPSRDICQRGTSLTIQCQVDSQVTMMFWYRQQPGQSLTLIATANQGSEATYESGFVIDKFPISRPNLTFSTLTVSNMSPEDSSIYLCSEGAPYGYTFGSGTRLTVV.

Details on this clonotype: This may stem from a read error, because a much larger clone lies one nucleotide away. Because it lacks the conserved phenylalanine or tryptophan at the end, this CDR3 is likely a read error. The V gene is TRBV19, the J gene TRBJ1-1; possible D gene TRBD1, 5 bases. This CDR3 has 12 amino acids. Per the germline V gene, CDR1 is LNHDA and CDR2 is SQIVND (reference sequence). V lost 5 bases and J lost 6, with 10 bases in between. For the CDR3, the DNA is TGTGCCAGTAGTGCCAGGGTTGCTGAAGCTTTCGTT. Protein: CASSARVAEAFV.

The CDR3 protein is CASTPGTVNSPLHF. CDR3 coding DNA: TGCGCCAGCACTCCCGGGACAGTGAATTCACCCCTCCACTTT. V is TRBV5-1 and J is TRBJ1-6; TRBD1 matches at 7 bases. Germline V CDR1 and CDR2: SGHRS, YFSETQ. Losses at the gene ends were 6 bases for V and 7 bases for J; bases not matched to a gene: 7. The CDR3 has 14 residues.

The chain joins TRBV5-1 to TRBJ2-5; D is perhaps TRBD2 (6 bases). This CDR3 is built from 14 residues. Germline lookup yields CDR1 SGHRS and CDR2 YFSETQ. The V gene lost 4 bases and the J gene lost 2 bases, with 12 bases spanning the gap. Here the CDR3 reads CASSRLGLQETQYF. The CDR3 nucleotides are TGCGCCAGCAGCAGACTAGGCCTACAAGAGACCCAGTACTTC.

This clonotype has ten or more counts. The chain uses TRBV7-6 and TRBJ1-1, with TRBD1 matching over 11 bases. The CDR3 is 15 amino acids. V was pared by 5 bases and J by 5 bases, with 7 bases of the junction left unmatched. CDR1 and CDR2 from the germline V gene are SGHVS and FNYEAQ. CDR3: CASSTGQGVSTEAFF. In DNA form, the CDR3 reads TGTGCCAGCAGCACGGGACAGGGGGTTTCGACTGAAGCTTTCTTT.

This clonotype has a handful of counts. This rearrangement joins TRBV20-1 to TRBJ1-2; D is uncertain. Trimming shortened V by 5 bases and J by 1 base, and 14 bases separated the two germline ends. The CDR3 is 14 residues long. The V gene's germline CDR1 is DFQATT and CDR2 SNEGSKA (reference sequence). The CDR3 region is CSAPSLNVNYGYTF. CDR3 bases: TGCAGTGCTCCGAGTCTCAACGTTAACTATGGCTACACCTTC.

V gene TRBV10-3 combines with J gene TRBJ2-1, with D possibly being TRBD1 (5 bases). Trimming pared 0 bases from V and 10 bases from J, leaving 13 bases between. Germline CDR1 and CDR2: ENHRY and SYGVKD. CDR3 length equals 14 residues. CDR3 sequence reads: CAISESKGLEEQFF. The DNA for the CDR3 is TGTGCCATCAGTGAGTCGAAGGGGTTAGAGGAGCAGTTCTTC.

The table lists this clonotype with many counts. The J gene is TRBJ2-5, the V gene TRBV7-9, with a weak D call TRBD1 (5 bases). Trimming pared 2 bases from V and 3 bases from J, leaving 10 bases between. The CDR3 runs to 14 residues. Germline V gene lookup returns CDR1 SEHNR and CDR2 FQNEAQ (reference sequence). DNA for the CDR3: TGTGCCAGCAGCTTATTTGCCAGGGAAGAGACCCAGTACTTC. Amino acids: CASSLFAREETQYF.

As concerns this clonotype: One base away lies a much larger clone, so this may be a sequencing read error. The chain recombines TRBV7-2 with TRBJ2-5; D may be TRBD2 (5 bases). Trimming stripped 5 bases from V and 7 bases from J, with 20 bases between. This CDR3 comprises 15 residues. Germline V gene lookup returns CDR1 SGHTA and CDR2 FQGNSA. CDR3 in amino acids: CASSPRAREIGTQYF. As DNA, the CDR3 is TGTGCCAGCAGCCCGAGGGCAAGGGAGATAGGGACCCAGTACTTC. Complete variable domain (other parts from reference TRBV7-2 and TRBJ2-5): GAGVSQSPSNKVTEKGKDVELRCDPISGHTALYWYRQSLGQGLEFLIYFQGNSAPDKSGLPSDRFSAERTGGSVSTLTIQRTQQEDSAVYLCASSPRAREIGTQYFGPGTRLLVL.